This record looks at one T cell receptor (beta chain) sequence and its context. Its matching antigen is unknown. This specimen comes from a study of cytomegalovirus exposure and HLA in healthy donors. With 60 Vbeta and 13 Jbeta primers, the PCR was carried out. TCRdb's table, derived via immunoSEQ multiplex PCR, lists solely in-frame clones and lacks some. Of about 190,000 clones in the sample, over 65% were seen once. Study findings and constraints: The listing of about 150 TCR beta chains classed them as cytomegalovirus-associated. Presence/absence analyses supposed approximately even sequencing depth among donors.

Germline trimming cut 3 bases from V and 6 bases from J; bases unmatched to any gene: 5. The CDR3 is made up of 15 amino acids. Germline values: CDR1 SGHVS, CDR2 FQNEAQ. Sequencing input: PBMCs. This clonotype was sampled from a man aged 35-49 years in good health and CMV-seropositive. V gene TRBV7-8 combines with J gene TRBJ2-7; TRBD2 matches at 13 bases. CDR3 bases: TGTGCCAGCAGCTTGGGGTGGACTAGCGGGAGCGAGCAGTACTTC. It encodes CASSLGWTSGSEQYF.